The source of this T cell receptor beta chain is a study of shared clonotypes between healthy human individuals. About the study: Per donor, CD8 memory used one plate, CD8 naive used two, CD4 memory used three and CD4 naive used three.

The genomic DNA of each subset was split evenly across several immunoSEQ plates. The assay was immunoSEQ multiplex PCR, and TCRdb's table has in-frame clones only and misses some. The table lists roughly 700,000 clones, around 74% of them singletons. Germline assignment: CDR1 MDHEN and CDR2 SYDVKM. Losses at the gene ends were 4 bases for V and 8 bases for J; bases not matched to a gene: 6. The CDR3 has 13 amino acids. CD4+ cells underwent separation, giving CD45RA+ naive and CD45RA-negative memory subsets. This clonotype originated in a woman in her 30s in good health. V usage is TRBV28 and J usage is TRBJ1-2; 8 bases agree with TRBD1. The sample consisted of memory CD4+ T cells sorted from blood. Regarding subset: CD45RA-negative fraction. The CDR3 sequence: CASSSQGAGGYTF. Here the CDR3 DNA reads TGTGCCAGCAGTTCCCAGGGGGCGGGAGGCTACACCTTC.